What follows are 15 T cell receptor beta chains derived from one specimen sequenced in a study of tumor-infiltrating lymphocytes in primary liver carcinoma. Extraction also yielded germline DNA, while blood RNA was obtained from unsorted whole blood. From around 500 ng total RNA, TCR beta cDNA was generated with a primer in the constant region. Libraries of TCR beta came from three nested multiplex PCR rounds with slightly modified ARM-PCR. The opening two PCR rounds, ten to eleven cycles each, paired TRBV1-TRBV30 forward primers with a C-beta reverse primer. In TCRdb, the multiplex PCR reads were re-called with MiXCR into one record per CDR3 protein. The repertoire holds about 350,000 distinct CDR3 sequences, with about 61% as singletons. The sample comprised peripheral blood. Every receptor here comes from a man aged 40-50 years with primary liver carcinoma and hepatitis B virus infection.

About this clonotype itself: One end of the junction does not line up with germline, which may come from a read error. The V gene is TRBV11-3, the J gene TRBJ2-1; D not certain. CDR1 and CDR2 from the germline V gene are SGHNT and YENEEA. This CDR3 contains 13 residues. The CDR3 loop is CASSSVPDNEQSF. The CDR3 region has the DNA TGTGCCAGCAGCTCGGTTCCAGACAATGAGCAGTCCTTC.

In regard to this clonotype: The junction shows a germline mismatch at one end, possibly a read error. The chain employs TRBV11-1 and TRBJ2-1; no definite D call. The CDR3 is made up of 12 amino acids. Per the germline V gene, CDR1 is SGHAT and CDR2 is FQDESV (reference sequence). The CDR3 DNA reads as TGTGCCAGCAGCTTTTCGGCTCTTGAGCTGTTCTTC. Protein sequence: CASSFSALELFF.

The chain recombines TRBV20-1 with TRBJ2-1; TRBD2 matches 8 bases. The CDR3 sequence is 14 residues long. V was pared by 6 bases and J by 9 bases, with 13 bases of the junction left unmatched. Germline V lookup: CDR1 DFQATT, CDR2 SNEGSKA (reference sequence). The CDR3 sequence: CSAEGTSKGAEQFF. In DNA, the CDR3 is TGCAGTGCAGAAGGGACTAGTAAAGGTGCTGAGCAGTTCTTC.

In the case of this clonotype: At one end the junction does not follow the germline gene, possibly because of a read error. The gene calls are TRBV12-3 or TRBV12-4 and TRBJ1-1; D unresolved. There are 13 residues in the CDR3. CDR3 sequence (DNA): TGTGCCGGCAGTTTACAGATGAACACTGAAGCTTTCTTT. Translated, it gives CAGSLQMNTEAFF.

The chain uses TRBV5-5 and TRBJ2-7; TRBD2 might be the D (6 bases). Per the germline V gene, CDR1 is SGHKS and CDR2 is YYEKEE (reference sequence). The CDR3 is 15 amino acids. V was clipped by 6 bases and J by 0 bases, with 16 bases between them. CDR3 amino acids: CASTFLGGLSYEQYF. For the CDR3, the DNA is TGTGCCAGCACCTTCCTCGGGGGACTCTCCTACGAGCAGTACTTC.

Of note for this clonotype: This is likely a read error, given that the CDR3 carries no conserved phenylalanine or tryptophan at its end. This chain joins TRBV28 and TRBJ2-3, with 11 bases lining up with TRBD1. V lost 6 bases and J lost 3; bases outside the gene matches: 5. The germline V gene has CDR1 MDHEN and CDR2 SYDVKM. The CDR3 runs to 15 residues. The CDR3 coding sequence is TGTGCCAGCAGCTTGGACAGGGGGCGTACAGATACGCAGTATTCT. Protein product: CASSLDRGRTDTQYS.

As concerns this clonotype: The junction departs from the called germline gene at one end, perhaps through a read error. The chain links TRBV11-1 to TRBJ1-5; the match to TRBD1 covers 7 bases. The CDR3 loop spans 17 amino acids. Germline CDR1 and CDR2: SGHAT and FQDESV (reference sequence). The CDR3 loop reads CARSFNPGGYSNQPQHF. CDR3 in DNA: TGTGCCAGGAGCTTCAACCCAGGGGGATATAGCAATCAACCCCAGCATTTT.

In the case of this clonotype: Possible read error: a much larger clone is one base away. CDR3 coding DNA: TGCAGCGCTCCCGGGACCACCGGGGAGCTGTTTTTT. This sequence encodes CSAPGTTGELFF. The V gene is TRBV29-1, the J gene TRBJ2-2; either TRBD1 or TRBD2 may fit D (5 bases each). V was shortened by 7 bases and J by 4 bases, with 10 bases between the two germline ends. The CDR3 contains 12 residues. Looked up from germline, CDR1 is SQVTM and CDR2 is ANQGSEA.

Turning to this clonotype: At one end the junction does not follow the germline gene, possibly because of a read error. The rearrangement joins TRBV11-2 to TRBJ2-7; D may match TRBD1 or TRBD2 (5 bases each). Germline V gives CDR1 SGHAT, CDR2 FQNNGV. CDR3 length: 12 residues. Here the CDR3 reads CANSSGTYGQYF. CDR3 sequence (DNA): TGTGCCAACTCGTCGGGGACCTACGGGCAGTACTTC.

On this clonotype itself: One end of the junction is discordant with germline, which a read error may explain. The J gene is TRBJ1-2, the V gene TRBV30, with D unclear. CDR3 length: 10 residues. Germline V CDR1 and CDR2: GTSNPN, SVGIG (reference sequence). As DNA, the CDR3 is TGTGCCTCTAACACGGATGGCCACACCTTC. It specifies CASNTDGHTF.

This clonotype has a single count. Sequence at one end of the junction differs from germline and may be a read error. This chain links TRBV11-3 with TRBJ2-1, with a possible D match to TRBD2 (6 bases). Germline CDR1 and CDR2: SGHNT and YENEEA. The CDR3 contains 15 residues. This chain's CDR3 is CASSLGRASYDEQFF. Written as DNA, the CDR3 is TGTGCCAGCAGCTTAGGGAGGGCCTCCTACGATGAGCAGTTCTTC. Variable domain in full (rest from reference TRBV11-3 and TRBJ2-1): EAGVVQSPRYKIIEKKQPVAFWCNPISGHNTLYWYLQNLGQGPELLIRYENEEAVDDSQLPKDRFSAERLKGVDSTLKIQPAELGDSAVYLCASSLGRASYDEQFFGPGTRLTVL.

The chain carries TRBV11-1 and TRBJ1-5, with unresolved D. Gene TRBJ2-3 matches the end of the DNA better, so the J call may be wrong. Germline CDR1 SGHAT, CDR2 FQDESV (reference sequence). The CDR3 extends over 17 amino acids. The CDR3: CASSLARPRSSNQPQYF. Here the CDR3 DNA reads TGTGCCAGCAGCTTAGCGAGACCGAGGAGCAGTAATCAGCCCCAGTATTTT.

Worth noting for this clonotype: One end of the junction does not line up with germline, which may come from a read error. This chain connects TRBV6-2 or TRBV6-3 to TRBJ2-7, with 9 nucleotides matching TRBD2. The CDR3 is made up of 15 amino acids. Germline values: CDR1 MNHEY, CDR2 SVGEGT. The CDR3 here is CAGSYWTSAIYEQYF. CDR3 in DNA: TGTGCCGGCAGTTACTGGACTAGCGCGATCTACGAGCAGTACTTC.

In its sample, this clonotype was seen once. A much larger clone lies a single base off, so this may be a read error. The J gene is TRBJ2-2, the V gene TRBV12-3 or TRBV12-4; a possible D gene is TRBD1 (5 bases). There are 13 residues in the CDR3. The CDR3 protein is CANSNQGPGELFF. In DNA, the CDR3 is TGTGCCAACAGTAACCAGGGTCCCGGGGAGCTGTTTTTT.

Worth noting for this clonotype: The CDR3 does not close with the conserved phenylalanine or tryptophan, likely indicating a read error. The chain is built from TRBV12-3 or TRBV12-4 and TRBJ2-5; maybe TRBD2 (6 bases). The better agreement between TRBJ2-1 and the DNA end casts doubt on the J call. There are 16 residues in the CDR3. CDR3 nucleotides: TGTGCCAGCACATCGGAGGGCAGGGACTTTCAAGAGACCCAGTTCCTC. Translated, it gives CASTSEGRDFQETQFL.